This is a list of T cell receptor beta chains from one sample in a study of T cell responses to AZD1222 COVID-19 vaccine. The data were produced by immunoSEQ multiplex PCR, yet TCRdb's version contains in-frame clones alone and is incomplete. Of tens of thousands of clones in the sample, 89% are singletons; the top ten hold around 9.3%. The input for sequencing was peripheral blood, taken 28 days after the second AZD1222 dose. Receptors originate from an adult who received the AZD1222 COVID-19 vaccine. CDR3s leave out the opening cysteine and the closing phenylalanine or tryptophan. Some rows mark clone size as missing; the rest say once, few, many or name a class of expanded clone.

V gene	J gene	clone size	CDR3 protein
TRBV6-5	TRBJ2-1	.	ASRGSRRQF
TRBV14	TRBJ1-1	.	ASSLRTSLGTEAF
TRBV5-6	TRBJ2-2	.	ASSLRRNTGELF
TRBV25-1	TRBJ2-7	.	ASSGETGGGEQY
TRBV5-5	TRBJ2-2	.	ASSPLAGELF
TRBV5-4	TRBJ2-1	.	ASSSPGTGPNEQF
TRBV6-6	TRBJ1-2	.	ASSYSRTGEYGYT
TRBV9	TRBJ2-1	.	ASSVGGRGSYNEQF
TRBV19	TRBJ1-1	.	ASSIGGSNTEAF
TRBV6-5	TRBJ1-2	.	ASSRRGRLYGYT
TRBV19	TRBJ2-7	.	ASSIEDRYEQY
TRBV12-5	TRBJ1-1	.	ASGPSGQGWTEAF
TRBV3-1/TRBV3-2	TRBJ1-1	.	ASSQRDRGTEAF
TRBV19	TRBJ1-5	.	ASSKTGGPNQPQH
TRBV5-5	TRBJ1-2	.	ASSVEGLNVGGYT
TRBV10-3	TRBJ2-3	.	AIRVQPSGTSTDTQY
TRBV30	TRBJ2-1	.	AWSLGTSRNEQF
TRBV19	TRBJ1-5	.	ASSIVGGGNQPQH
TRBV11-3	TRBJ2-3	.	ASSPQGRSTDTQY
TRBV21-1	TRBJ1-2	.	ASSKAHFGRGNGGRYGYT
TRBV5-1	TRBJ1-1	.	ASSLAGPNTEAF
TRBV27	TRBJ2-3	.	ASSVRSTDTQY
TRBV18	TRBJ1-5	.	ASSPGQGGSGNQPQH
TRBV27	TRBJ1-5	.	ASRLGGAVSNQPQH
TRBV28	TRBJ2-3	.	ASSLWGQGTYGGTDTQY
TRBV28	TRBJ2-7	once	ASNIGRGPYEQY